One and the same sample provided the 15 T cell receptor beta chains below, sequenced in a study of cytomegalovirus exposure and HLA in healthy donors. Assay used: immunoSEQ multiplex PCR; TCRdb lists only in-frame clones, some missing. The data hold approximately 140,000 clones, with more than 85% observed a single time. What was sequenced was PBMCs. The receptor source for this set is a man younger than 35 in good health and CMV-seropositive.

The chain has TRBV6-1 and TRBJ2-1; 15 nucleotides line up with TRBD2. J lost 7 bases, V lost 7 bases, and 5 bases had no gene match. CDR3 length: 15 residues. CDR1 MNHNS and CDR2 SASEGT come from the germline V gene. DNA for the CDR3: TGTGCCAGCACTCCGGGACTAGCGGGAGGTAATGAGCAGTTCTTC. Protein sequence: CASTPGLAGGNEQFF.

This clone was seen a handful of times. This rearrangement joins TRBV19 to TRBJ2-7; 8 nucleotides align to TRBD1. CDR3 length: 14 amino acids. In germline, CDR1 is LNHDA, CDR2 SQIVND (reference sequence). Trimming at V came to 5 bases and at J to 6 bases, leaving 9 bases not matched to a gene. This CDR3 reads CASSLDRVFSEQYF. CDR3 in DNA: TGTGCCAGTAGTCTGGACAGGGTGTTCAGCGAGCAGTACTTC.

This chain joins TRBV18 and TRBJ1-3, with TRBD1 identical over 9 bases. After removal of 3 bases from V and 3 bases from J, the junction contained 6 bases not matched to a gene. This CDR3 is built from 16 residues. CDR1 and CDR2 from the germline V gene are KGHSH and LQKENI. Written as DNA, the CDR3 is TGTGCCAGCTCACCCGCCGGGACAGGGTTTGGAAACACCATATATTTT. It yields the protein CASSPAGTGFGNTIYF.

V and J are TRBV5-1 and TRBJ2-5; TRBD2 matches 11 bases. Per germline, CDR1 SGHRS and CDR2 YFSETQ. V shed 2 bases and J 6 bases; nucleotides not matched to a gene: 6. The CDR3 runs 15 residues. The CDR3 is CASSFGTSGQQTQYF. The DNA for the CDR3 is TGCGCCAGCAGCTTTGGGACTAGCGGTCAACAGACCCAGTACTTC.

The chain carries TRBV7-2 and TRBJ2-5, with unresolved D. Germline V gives CDR1 SGHTA, CDR2 FQGNSA. The CDR3 is made up of 11 amino acids. V was shortened by 5 bases and J by 2 bases, with 3 bases between the two germline ends. The CDR3, as DNA: TGTGCCAGCAGCCAACAAGAGACCCAGTACTTC. It codes for CASSQQETQYF.

The gene calls are TRBV27 and TRBJ2-7; 11 bases match TRBD2. This CDR3 has 16 residues. The germline gives CDR1 MNHEY, CDR2 SMNVEV (reference sequence). With 5 bases clipped from V and 3 bases from J, the junction kept 9 bases outside the gene matches. The DNA for the CDR3 is TGTGCCAGCAGTCCACTAGCGGGAGAGGTTGACTACGAGCAGTACTTC. This translates into CASSPLAGEVDYEQYF.

This clone has more than one count but fewer than ten. V usage is TRBV12-5 and J usage is TRBJ2-7; 14 bases align to TRBD2. From germline, CDR1 is LGHNT and CDR2 FRNRAP. The J segment lost 3 bases and the V segment lost 5 bases, leaving 12 bases of the junction unmatched. The CDR3 length is 18 residues. DNA for the CDR3: TGTGCTAGTGGTCCCTGGACGGGACTAGCGGGAGTAAACTACGAGCAGTACTTC. Translated: CASGPWTGLAGVNYEQYF.

DNA of the CDR3: TGTGCCAGCAGCTTAGGAGCAGGAACCTACGAGCAGTACTTC. Translation: CASSLGAGTYEQYF. The chain carries TRBV11-2 and TRBJ2-7; D uncertain. V was shortened by 1 base and J by 2 bases, with 9 bases between the two germline ends. This CDR3 is 14 amino acids long. Germline V gives CDR1 SGHAT, CDR2 FQNNGV.

The rearrangement joins TRBV11-3 to TRBJ2-7; 7 bases match TRBD1. V trimming: 0 bases; J trimming: 6 bases; junction bases outside the gene matches: 8. The CDR3 is 15 amino acids. Per germline, CDR1 SGHNT and CDR2 YENEEA. The CDR3 protein is CASSLDPRTGGEQYF. The CDR3 bases are TGTGCCAGCAGCTTAGACCCGAGGACAGGAGGCGAGCAGTACTTC.

This chain links TRBV28 with TRBJ1-2; D unclear. This CDR3 contains 16 residues. With 6 bases removed from V and 6 bases from J, the gap between germline ends came to 23 bases. The V gene's germline CDR1 is MDHEN and CDR2 SYDVKM. The CDR3 loop is CASSPRAPGYGDGYTF. The CDR3 bases are TGTGCCAGCAGCCCGCGGGCCCCCGGGTATGGTGATGGCTACACCTTC.

The gene calls are TRBV2 and TRBJ2-1; TRBD2 aligns across 7 bases. This CDR3 is 14 amino acids long. The junction had 6 bases not matched to a gene; V was cut back by 10 bases and J by 0 bases. Germline lookup yields CDR1 SNHLY and CDR2 FYNNEI. The CDR3 nucleotides read TGTGCCACCCTCCTAGCGGTCTCCTACAATGAGCAGTTCTTC. It encodes CATLLAVSYNEQFF. Looking up the rest from reference TRBV2 and TRBJ2-1 gives the full variable domain: EPEVTQTPSHQVTQMGQEVILRCVPISNHLYFYWYRQILGQKVEFLVSFYNNEISEKSEIFDDQFSVERPDGSNFTLKIRSTKLEDSAMYFCATLLAVSYNEQFFGPGTRLTVL.

CDR3 sequence reads: CASSVTGARKNIQYF. The DNA of the CDR3 is TGTGCCAGTAGCGTGACAGGGGCGAGGAAAAACATTCAGTACTTC. V is TRBV19 and J is TRBJ2-4; 8 bases are a match to TRBD1. V was pared by 6 bases and J by 4 bases, with 8 bases of the junction left unmatched. Germline loops: CDR1 LNHDA, CDR2 SQIVND (reference sequence). This CDR3 has 15 residues. Full variable domain (remainder filled in from reference TRBV19 and TRBJ2-4): DGGITQSPKYLFRKEGQNVTLSCEQNLNHDAMYWYRQDPGQGLRLIYYSQIVNDFQKGDIAEGYSVSREKKESFPLTVTSAQKNPTAFYLCASSVTGARKNIQYFGAGTRLSVL.

The chain recombines TRBV7-9 with TRBJ2-7, with a tentative D call TRBD1 (6 bases). Germline CDR1 SEHNR, CDR2 FQNEAQ (reference sequence). Between the trimmed V and J ends, which lost 1 base and 5 bases, there was a span of 18 bases. This CDR3 is 16 amino acids long. The CDR3 DNA follows: TGTGCCAGCAGCTTAGAGGGCAGGGGCGTCTGGAACGAGCAGTACTTC. Translating gives CASSLEGRGVWNEQYF.

The J gene is TRBJ2-5, the V gene TRBV18; D is unresolved. Germline lookup yields CDR1 KGHSH and CDR2 LQKENI. The length of the CDR3 is 15 residues. V dropped 3 bases and J dropped 4 bases, with 15 bases sitting between them. The CDR3 DNA is TGTGCCAGCTCACCCCCACAAGGCGGCGGAGAGACCCAGTACTTC. As protein: CASSPPQGGGETQYF.

The table lists this clone with a few counts. V usage is TRBV5-1 and J usage is TRBJ2-7, with 15 bases aligning to TRBD2. This CDR3 comprises 15 residues. The germline CDR1 and CDR2 sequences are SGHRS and YFSETQ. V lost 3 bases and J lost 2; bases outside the gene matches: 0. Here the CDR3 DNA reads TGCGCCAGCAGCTGGACTAGCGGGAGGGCCTACGAGCAGTACTTC. It is translated as CASSWTSGRAYEQYF.